What follows are 4 T cell receptor beta chains derived from one specimen sequenced in a study of Ad26.COV2.S vaccination and SARS-CoV-2 variants. As to treatment: 15 to 20 received Ad26.COV2.S at low or high dose, single or two shots; roughly 5 received placebo; per-sample allocation not given. Vaccine and placebo recipients were sampled on day 63 after the first injection. The data were produced by immunoSEQ multiplex PCR, yet TCRdb's version contains in-frame clones alone and is incomplete. Counted here are some 400,000 clones, about 91% occurring once; the ten biggest clones make up 1.5% to 2%. The sequencing used peripheral blood, collected in a trial of Ad26.COV2.S vaccine versus placebo. These receptors came from a person aged 18-60 years who received the Ad26.COV2.S COVID-19 vaccine or a placebo.

This chain joins TRBV12-3 or TRBV12-4 and TRBJ1-4; D is uncertain. Trimming stripped 3 bases from V and 7 bases from J, with 6 bases between. This CDR3 is 12 amino acids long. The DNA for the CDR3 is TGTGCCAGCAGTTTCTCTACTGAAAAACTGTTTTTT. As protein: CASSFSTEKLFF.

The chain joins TRBV4-2 to TRBJ2-5, with TRBD2 as a possible D gene (5 bases). CDR1 is LGHNA and CDR2 is YNFKEQ in the germline V gene. Trimming shortened V by 0 bases and J by 1 base, and 9 bases separated the two germline ends. There are 15 residues in the CDR3. The CDR3 DNA is TGTGCCAGCAGCCAAGATCAGCTAGCCCAAGAGACCCAGTACTTC. As protein: CASSQDQLAQETQYF.

The chain couples TRBV5-8 to TRBJ1-2; 12 nucleotides line up with TRBD1. This CDR3 has 15 amino acids. CDR1 is SGHTS, CDR2 YDEGEE, per germline. The J segment lost 7 bases and the V segment lost 3 bases, leaving 7 bases of the junction unmatched. In DNA form, the CDR3 reads TGTGCCAGCAGCTATCCGGGACAGGGGGCGCGTGGCTACACCTTC. Translating it yields CASSYPGQGARGYTF. The variable domain in full, with the rest retrieved from reference TRBV5-8 and TRBJ1-2, is EAGVTQSPTHLIKTRGQQATLRCSPISGHTSVYWYQQALGLGLQFLLWYDEGEERNRGNFPPRFSGRQFPNYSSELNVNALELEDSALYLCASSYPGQGARGYTFGSGTRLTVV.

The J gene is TRBJ1-5, the V gene TRBV28; 8 bases match TRBD1. Germline CDR1 reads MDHEN; CDR2 reads SYDVKM. The CDR3 has 17 amino acids. V lost 5 bases, J lost 3 bases, and 12 bases stayed unmatched. CDR3 protein: CASSTPGQGGPNQPQHF. For the CDR3, the DNA is TGTGCCAGCAGTACCCCCGGACAGGGCGGTCCCAATCAGCCCCAGCATTTT. The full variable domain, rest sourced from reference TRBV28 and TRBJ1-5, is DVKVTQSSRYLVKRTGEKVFLECVQDMDHENMFWYRQDPGLGLRLIYFSYDVKMKEKGDIPEGYSVSREKKERFSLILESASTNQTSMYLCASSTPGQGGPNQPQHFGDGTRLSIL.